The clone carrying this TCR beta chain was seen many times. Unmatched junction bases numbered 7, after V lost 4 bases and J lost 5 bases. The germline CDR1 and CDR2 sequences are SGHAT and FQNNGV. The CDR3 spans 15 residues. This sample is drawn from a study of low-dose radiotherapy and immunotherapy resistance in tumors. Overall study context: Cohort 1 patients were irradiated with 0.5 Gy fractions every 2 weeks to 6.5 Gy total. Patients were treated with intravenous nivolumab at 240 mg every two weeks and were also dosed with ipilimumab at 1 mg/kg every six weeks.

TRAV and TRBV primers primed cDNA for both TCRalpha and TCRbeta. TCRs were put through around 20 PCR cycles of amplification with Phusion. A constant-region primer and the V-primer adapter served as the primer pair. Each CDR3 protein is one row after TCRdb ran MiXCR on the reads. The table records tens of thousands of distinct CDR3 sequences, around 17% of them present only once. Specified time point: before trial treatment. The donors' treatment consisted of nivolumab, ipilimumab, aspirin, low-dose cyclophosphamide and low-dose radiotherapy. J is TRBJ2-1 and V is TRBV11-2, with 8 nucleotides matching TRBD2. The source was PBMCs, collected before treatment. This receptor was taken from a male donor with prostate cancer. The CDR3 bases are TGTGCCAGCAGCTCCCTAGCGGGCCCTGACAATGAGCAGTTCTTC. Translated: CASSSLAGPDNEQFF.